The rows below give T cell receptor beta chains drawn from one sample of a study of graft-versus-host responses after intestinal transplantation. The assay was immunoSEQ multiplex PCR, and TCRdb's table has in-frame clones only and misses some. The sample lists 35,000 to 40,000 clones, roughly 90% seen once, with approximately 19% in the top ten. Material: ileum tissue, obtained about 28 weeks after intestinal transplant. The source of these receptors is a human patient who received an intestinal transplant, so some T cells may come from the graft donor. Each CDR3 is given with its conserved first and last residue. The order of the fields is CDR3 length, clone size, D gene, J gene, V gene, CDR3 DNA, CDR3 protein. D genes are given only for firm matches. Size is omitted from some rows. Given values are once, few, many or a class for expanded clones.

17 . TRBD1 TRBJ1-3 TRBV5-5 TGTGCCAGCAGCTCAGGACAGGGGGGGAACTCTGGAAACACCATATATTTT CASSSGQGGNSGNTIYF
16 few . TRBJ2-4 TRBV2 TGTGCCAGCAGTGAATGGGGCGCCGGAGCCAAAAACATTCAGTACTTC CASSEWGAGAKNIQYF
15 . TRBD1 TRBJ1-5 TRBV28 TGTGCCAGCAGTTCCGCGGGACAGGTCAATCAGCCCCAGCATTTT CASSSAGQVNQPQHF
13 . . TRBJ1-3 TRBV6-5 TGTGCCAGCATCATGTCTGGGGGTAACACCATATATTTT CASIMSGGNTIYF
14 . . TRBJ2-2 TRBV7-3 TGTGCCAGCAGCTTAAGTGGGGGCACCGGGGAGCTGTTTTTT CASSLSGGTGELFF
15 . . TRBJ2-7 TRBV6-6 TGTGCCAGCAGTTACGCCGCAGGGATGGGCTACGAGCAGTACTTC CASSYAAGMGYEQYF
13 once . TRBJ2-7 TRBV5-1 TGCGCCAGCAGCTTGGTGGGCGGGAACGAGCAGTACTTC CASSLVGGNEQYF
15 . . TRBJ2-1 TRBV5-1 TGCGCCAGCAGCTTGGCACCAGGGGCCTACAATGAGCAGTTCTTC CASSLAPGAYNEQFF
12 . TRBD1 TRBJ1-4 TRBV6-7 TGTGCCCCGGGACAGGGGAGAGAAAAACTGTTTTTT CAPGQGREKLFF
13 . TRBD1 TRBJ2-3 TRBV29-1 TGCAGCGTCCCTTCACAGGGGACAGATACGCAGTATTTT CSVPSQGTDTQYF
19 . . TRBJ2-5 TRBV27 TGTGCCAGCAGTTTAACCATCGCCTCCCCAGGGGGGCTCCAAGAGACCCAGTACTTC CASSLTIASPGGLQETQYF
17 . TRBD2 TRBJ2-1 TRBV5-4 TGTGCCAGCAGCTTGGTATCCGGCGGGAGGAGGTACAATGAGCAGTTCTTC CASSLVSGGRRYNEQFF
17 . TRBD1 TRBJ2-3 TRBV7-8 TGTGCCAGCAGCTTAAGGGACAGGGGGTTCGGCACAGATACGCAGTATTTT CASSLRDRGFGTDTQYF
12 . . TRBJ2-3 TRBV18 TGTGCCAGCTCCTACTCGGCAGATACGCAGTATTTT CASSYSADTQYF
13 . . TRBJ1-1 TRBV11-2 TGTGCCAGCAGCCTTTGGAGGAACACTGAAGCTTTCTTT CASSLWRNTEAFF
12 . . TRBJ2-1 TRBV9 TGTGCCAGCAGTGAAACCCAAAATGAGCAGTTCTTC CASSETQNEQFF
13 few TRBD1 TRBJ1-1 TRBV28 TGTGCCAGCAGCGACAGGGGAAACACTGAAGCTTTCTTT CASSDRGNTEAFF
13 . . TRBJ2-7 TRBV5-1 TGCGCCAGCAGCTTGGACAGGACCTACGAGCAGTACTTC CASSLDRTYEQYF
15 . TRBD1 TRBJ2-5 TRBV28 TGTGCCAGCAGTTCAAGGGACAGGGTCCGGGAGACCCAGTACTTC CASSSRDRVRETQYF
14 . TRBD1 TRBJ2-1 TRBV28 TGTGCCAGCAGTCTTGGACAGGGTTGGAGTGAGCAGTTCTTC CASSLGQGWSEQFF
13 . . TRBJ1-2 TRBV27 TGTGCCAGCAGTGCACGGACAGCCCATGGCTACACCTTC CASSARTAHGYTF
13 once . TRBJ2-7 TRBV7-8 TGTGCCAGCAGCTTAGATGGCCAGGCCGAGCAGTACTTC CASSLDGQAEQYF
15 . TRBD2 TRBJ2-1 TRBV4-1 TGCGCCAGCAGCCAATACAGCGGGAGCTACAATGAGCAGTTCTTC CASSQYSGSYNEQFF
17 once . TRBJ1-1 TRBV5-6 TGTGCCAGCAGCTTGGCGTCAGGTCCTCCCATGAACACTGAAGCTTTCTTT CASSLASGPPMNTEAFF
15 . TRBD1 TRBJ1-1 TRBV19 TGTGCCAGTAGTATCGGACAGGGAATCGACACTGAAGCTTTCTTT CASSIGQGIDTEAFF
19 . . TRBJ2-6 TRBV6-1 TGTGCCAGCAGTGAAGCTCCCAGAGGAGCCGCCTCTGGGGCCAACGTCCTGACTTTC CASSEAPRGAASGANVLTF
16 . . TRBJ2-1 TRBV15 TGTGCCACCAGCAGAGGAGGCCGTCGCGCCTACAATGAGCAGTTCTTC CATSRGGRRAYNEQFF
17 . . TRBJ1-3 TRBV21-1 TGTGCCAGCAGCAGGGAGACAAACTTAAGCTCTGGAAACACCATATATTTT CASSRETNLSSGNTIYF
13 . . TRBJ2-2 TRBV27 TGTGCCAGCAGGCTTCGGGGGACCGGGGAGCTGTTTTTT CASRLRGTGELFF
14 . TRBD1 TRBJ2-7 TRBV4-1 TGCGCCAGCAGCCAAGGACAGGGGGCTTACGAGCAGTACTTC CASSQGQGAYEQYF
13 . . TRBJ1-6 TRBV6-1 TGTGCCAGCAGTGAATGGCTTGAATCACCCCTCCACTTT CASSEWLESPLHF
17 once . TRBJ2-3 TRBV12-1 TGTGCCAGCAGCCCACGGGGTCTAGCGGGGATCACAGATACGCAGTATTTT CASSPRGLAGITDTQYF
14 once . TRBJ2-7 TRBV7-9 TGTGCCAGCAGCTTAGGCCAGAGCTCCTACGAGCAGTACTTC CASSLGQSSYEQYF
15 . TRBD1 TRBJ1-5 TRBV5-5 TGTGCCAGCAGCTTGGGGTCGACAGGGAATCAGCCCCAGCATTTT CASSLGSTGNQPQHF
15 . TRBD1 TRBJ2-5 TRBV19 TGTGCCAGTAGTAAGGACAGGGCCCTCTGGGAGACCCAGTACTTC CASSKDRALWETQYF
16 once TRBD2 TRBJ2-1 TRBV4-1 TGCGCCAGCAGCCACGTGACTAGCGGGGCTTGGAATGAGCAGTTCTTC CASSHVTSGAWNEQFF
14 . . TRBJ1-2 TRBV2 TGTGCCAGCAGTGAAGCCCGGGCCTCCTATGGCTACACCTTC CASSEARASYGYTF
13 . . TRBJ1-1 TRBV30 TGTGCCTGGAGTGTAGGACTGAACACTGAAGCTTTCTTT CAWSVGLNTEAFF
16 . TRBD2 TRBJ2-1 TRBV19 TGTGCCAGTAGTATTTCCTCCGGGGACTACTACAATGAGCAGTTCTTC CASSISSGDYYNEQFF
9 . . TRBJ2-7 TRBV21-1 TGTGCCAGCAGCAAAGGGGGGTACTTC CASSKGGYF
13 . TRBD2 TRBJ2-4 TRBV19 TGTGCCAGTAGTATTATCGGGGGGGGCATTCAGTACTTC CASSIIGGGIQYF
13 . . TRBJ2-1 TRBV5-1 TGCGCCAGCAGCTTTATCGATGGGAATGAGCAGTTCTTC CASSFIDGNEQFF
12 . . TRBJ1-4 TRBV6-6 TGTGCCAGCAAGGGGGAGGGGGGAAAACTGTTTTTT CASKGEGGKLFF
16 . TRBD2 TRBJ2-5 TRBV9 TGTGCCAGCAGCGTAGGGCATCGCGGGAGGGCGGAGACCCAGTACTTC CASSVGHRGRAETQYF
19 . TRBD2 TRBJ2-5 TRBV15 TGTGCCACCAGCAGAGGCCCACTAGCGGGAGGAGTTCGGGCGGAGACCCAGTACTTC CATSRGPLAGGVRAETQYF
13 . . TRBJ2-7 TRBV7-2 TGTGCCAGCAGCTTCGGACAGTATGCCGAGCAGTACTTC CASSFGQYAEQYF
16 . . TRBJ2-1 TRBV7-3 TGTGCCAGCAGCTTAAATCCTCGGACTGTCATCAGTGAGCAGTTCTTC CASSLNPRTVISEQFF
14 . . TRBJ2-7 TRBV6-5 TGTGCCAGCAGAGCATTTTCGTCGGGAGACGAGCAGTACTTC CASRAFSSGDEQYF
18 . . TRBJ1-5 TRBV28 TGTGCCAGCAGTTTCGGTCTCGGGGGGCGACCGACGGGTCAGCCCCAGCATTTT CASSFGLGGRPTGQPQHF
14 . TRBD1 TRBJ1-2 TRBV27 TGTGCCAGCAGGATGGGACAGACTAACTATGGCTACACCTTC CASRMGQTNYGYTF
17 . TRBD2 TRBJ2-5 TRBV5-1 TGCGCCAGCAGCTTGAGAGCGGGAGGGCCCAAGGGGGAGACCCAGTACTTC CASSLRAGGPKGETQYF
15 . . TRBJ2-7 TRBV6-5 TGTGCCAGCAGTTACTCGCCAGGGGACCGCTACGAGCAGTACTTC CASSYSPGDRYEQYF